What follows is one T cell receptor beta chain and its context. Its specificity is unknown. PCR primers comprised 60 Vbeta and 13 Jbeta primers. The protocol was immunoSEQ multiplex PCR, while the TCRdb copy is restricted to in-frame clones and leaves out a portion. The table lists about 85,000 clones, approximately 80% of them singletons. The donors (healthy individuals) were bone marrow donors. The source of the sample is a study of cytomegalovirus exposure and HLA in healthy donors. Study results and caveats: As a later analysis showed, several of the most significant clusters appeared to be linked to common viral pathogens. Later analysis associated a missense DCLRE1C variant with TCR beta V- and J-gene trimming. In a later analysis, across HLA loci, associated TCR counts were highest for DRB1, lowest for HLA-C.

Per germline, CDR1 SSHAT and CDR2 FNYEAQ (reference sequence). V was clipped by 11 bases and J by 4 bases; unmatched bases: 11. This CDR3 is built from 14 residues. The rearrangement links TRBV7-7 to TRBJ1-3; 7 bases are shared with TRBD1. Material: PBMCs. The clonotype originates from a woman aged 45-65 years in good health and CMV-seropositive. CDR3 sequence: CAVGGPLYGNTIYF. The CDR3 nucleotides are TGTGCCGTAGGGGGCCCTCTGTACGGAAACACCATATATTTT.